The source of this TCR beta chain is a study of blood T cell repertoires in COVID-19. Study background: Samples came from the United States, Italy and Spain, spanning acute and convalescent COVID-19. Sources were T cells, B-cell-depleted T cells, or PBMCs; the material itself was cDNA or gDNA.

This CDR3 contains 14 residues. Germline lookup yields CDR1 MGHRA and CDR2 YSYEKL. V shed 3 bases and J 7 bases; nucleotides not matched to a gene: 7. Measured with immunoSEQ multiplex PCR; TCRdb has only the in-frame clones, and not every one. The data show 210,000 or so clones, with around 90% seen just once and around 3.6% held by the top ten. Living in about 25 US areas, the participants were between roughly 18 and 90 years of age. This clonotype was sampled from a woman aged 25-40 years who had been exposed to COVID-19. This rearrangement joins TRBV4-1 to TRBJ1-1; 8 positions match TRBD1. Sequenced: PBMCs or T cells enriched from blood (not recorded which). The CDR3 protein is CASSHPKDRDEAFF. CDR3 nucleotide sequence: TGCGCCAGCAGCCACCCTAAGGACAGGGATGAAGCTTTCTTT.